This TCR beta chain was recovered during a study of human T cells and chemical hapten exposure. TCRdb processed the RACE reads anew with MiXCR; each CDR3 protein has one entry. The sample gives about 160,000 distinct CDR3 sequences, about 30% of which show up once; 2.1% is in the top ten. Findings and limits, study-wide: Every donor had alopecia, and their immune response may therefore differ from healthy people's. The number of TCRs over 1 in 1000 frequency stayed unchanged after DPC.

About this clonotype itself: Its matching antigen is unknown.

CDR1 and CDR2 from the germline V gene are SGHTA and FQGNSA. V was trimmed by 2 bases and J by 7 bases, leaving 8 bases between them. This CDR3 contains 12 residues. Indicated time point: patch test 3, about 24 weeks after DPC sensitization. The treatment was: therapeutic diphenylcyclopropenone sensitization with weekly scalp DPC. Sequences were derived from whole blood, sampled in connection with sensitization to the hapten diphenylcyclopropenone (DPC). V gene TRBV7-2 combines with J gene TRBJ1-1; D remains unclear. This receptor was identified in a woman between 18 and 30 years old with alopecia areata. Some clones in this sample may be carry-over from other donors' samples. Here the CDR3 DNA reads TGTGCCAGCAGCTTATCTGGTGGTGAAGCTTTCTTT. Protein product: CASSLSGGEAFF.